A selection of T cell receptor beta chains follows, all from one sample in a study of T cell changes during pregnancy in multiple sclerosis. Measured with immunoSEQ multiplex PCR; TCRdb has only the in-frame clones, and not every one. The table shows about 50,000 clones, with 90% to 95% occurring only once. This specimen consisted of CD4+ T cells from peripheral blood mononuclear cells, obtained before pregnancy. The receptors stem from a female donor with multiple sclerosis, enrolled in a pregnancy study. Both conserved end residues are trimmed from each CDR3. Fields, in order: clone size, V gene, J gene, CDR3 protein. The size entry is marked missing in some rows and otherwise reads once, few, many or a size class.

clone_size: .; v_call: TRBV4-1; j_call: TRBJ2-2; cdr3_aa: ASSQIGRGPTGELF
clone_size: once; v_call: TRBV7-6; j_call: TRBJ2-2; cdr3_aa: ASKMSGASVLF
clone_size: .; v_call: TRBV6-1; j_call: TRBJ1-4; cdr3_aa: ASSGTPGGKLF
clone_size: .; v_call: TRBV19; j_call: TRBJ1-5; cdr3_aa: ASKMTGTVSNQPQH
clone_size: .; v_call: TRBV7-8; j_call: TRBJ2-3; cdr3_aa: ASSLSGTSGSSRY
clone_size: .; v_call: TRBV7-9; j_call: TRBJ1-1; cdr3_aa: ASSNLQGAKAEAF
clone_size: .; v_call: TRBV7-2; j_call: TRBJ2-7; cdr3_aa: ASSRGGQGTYEQY
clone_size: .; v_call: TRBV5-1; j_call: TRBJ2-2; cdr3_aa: ASSLAPATRNTGELF
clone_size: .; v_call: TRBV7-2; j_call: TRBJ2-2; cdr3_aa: ASTRSGRWTGELF
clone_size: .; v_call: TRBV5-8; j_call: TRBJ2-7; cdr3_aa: ASSFSPREQY
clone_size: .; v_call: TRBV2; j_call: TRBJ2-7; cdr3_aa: ASRPRTGNEQY
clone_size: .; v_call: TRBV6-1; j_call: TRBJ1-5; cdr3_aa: ASSEYGQGANQPQH
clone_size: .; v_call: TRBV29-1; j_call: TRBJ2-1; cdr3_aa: SASGQGGNEQF
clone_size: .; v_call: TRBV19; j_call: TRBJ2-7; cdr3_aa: ASTTTGTGGPGEQY
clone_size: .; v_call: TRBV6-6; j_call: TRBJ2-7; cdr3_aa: ASRDRGFSSYEQY
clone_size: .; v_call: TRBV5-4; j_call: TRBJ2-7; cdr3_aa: ASSLGQGAHYEQY
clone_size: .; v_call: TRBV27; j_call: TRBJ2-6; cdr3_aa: ASSHLPRAGANVLT
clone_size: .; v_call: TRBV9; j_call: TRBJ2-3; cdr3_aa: ASSVATTTSGLTDTQY
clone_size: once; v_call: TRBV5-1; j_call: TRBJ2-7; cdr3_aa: ASRLAGVSDEQY
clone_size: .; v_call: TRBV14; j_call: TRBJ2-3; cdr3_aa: ASSQGSLLTDTQY
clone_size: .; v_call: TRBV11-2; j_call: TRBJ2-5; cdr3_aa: ASSLGVGGETQY
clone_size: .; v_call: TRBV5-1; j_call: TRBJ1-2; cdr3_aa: ASKTQVNYGYT
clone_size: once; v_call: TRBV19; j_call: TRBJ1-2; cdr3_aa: ASRSPLPNYGYT
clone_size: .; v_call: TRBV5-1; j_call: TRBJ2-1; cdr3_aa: ASSPVAGASEQF
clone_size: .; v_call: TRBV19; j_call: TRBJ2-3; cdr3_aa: ASSFRAGTSTDTQY
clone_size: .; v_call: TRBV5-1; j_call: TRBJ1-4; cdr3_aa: ASSYGTGNEKLF
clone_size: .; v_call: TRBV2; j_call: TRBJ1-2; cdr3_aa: ASSLIRSGTEYGYT
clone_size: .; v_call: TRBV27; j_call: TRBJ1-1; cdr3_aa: ASSLQGNTEAF
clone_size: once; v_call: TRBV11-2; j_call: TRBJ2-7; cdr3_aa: ASTRTGPSYEQY
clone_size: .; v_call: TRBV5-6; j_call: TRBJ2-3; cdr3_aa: ASSFPGGPADTQY
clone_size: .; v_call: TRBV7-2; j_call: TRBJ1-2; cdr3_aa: ASSPTTGGHGYT
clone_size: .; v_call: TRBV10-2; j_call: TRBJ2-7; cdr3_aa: ASSGSYEQY
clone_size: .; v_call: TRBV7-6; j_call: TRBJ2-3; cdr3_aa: ASSPLAGVPDTQY
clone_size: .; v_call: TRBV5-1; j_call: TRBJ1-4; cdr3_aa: ASSLGGSTNEKLF
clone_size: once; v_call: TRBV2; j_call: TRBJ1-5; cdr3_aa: ASSETWADNQPQH
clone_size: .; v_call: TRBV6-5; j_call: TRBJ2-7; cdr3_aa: ASRRDRGPYEQY
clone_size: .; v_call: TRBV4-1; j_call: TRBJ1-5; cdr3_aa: ASSQEFGGYSNQPQH
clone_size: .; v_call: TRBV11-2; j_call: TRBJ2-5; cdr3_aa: ASSGHRGRGETQY
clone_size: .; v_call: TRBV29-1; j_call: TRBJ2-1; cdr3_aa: SVVGTGTSYNEQF
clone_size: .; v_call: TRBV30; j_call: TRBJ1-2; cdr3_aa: AWTTDSTSYGYT
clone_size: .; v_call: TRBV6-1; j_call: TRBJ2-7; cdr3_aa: ASSDGDRVVYEQY
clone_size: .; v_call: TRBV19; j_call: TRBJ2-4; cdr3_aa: ASSPPWGTGGNIQY
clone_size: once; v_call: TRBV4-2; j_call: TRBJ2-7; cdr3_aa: ASSPTEAYEQY
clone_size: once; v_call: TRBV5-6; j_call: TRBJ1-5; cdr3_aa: ASSFGPHQPQH
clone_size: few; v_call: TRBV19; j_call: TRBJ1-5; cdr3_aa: ASSPEGYQPQH
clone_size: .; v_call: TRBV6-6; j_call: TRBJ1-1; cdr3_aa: ASSTGTIRAF
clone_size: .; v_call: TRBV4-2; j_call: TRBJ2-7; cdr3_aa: ASSQEVGGTARSYEQY
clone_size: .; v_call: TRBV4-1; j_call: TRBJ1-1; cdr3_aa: ASSQVRWLGEVNTEAF
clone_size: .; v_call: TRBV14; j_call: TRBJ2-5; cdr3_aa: ASSPSRVETQY
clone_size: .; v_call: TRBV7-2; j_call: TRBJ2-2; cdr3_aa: ASSLVGRVGGELF
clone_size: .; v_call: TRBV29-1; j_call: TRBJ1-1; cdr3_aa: SVPNRGARAEAF
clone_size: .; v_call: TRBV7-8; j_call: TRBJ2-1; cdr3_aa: ASSLFQGGSDNEQF
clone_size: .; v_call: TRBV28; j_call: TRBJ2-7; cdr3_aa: ASRTTESYEQY
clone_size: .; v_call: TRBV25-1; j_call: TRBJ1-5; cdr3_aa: VSSEYGGNQPQH
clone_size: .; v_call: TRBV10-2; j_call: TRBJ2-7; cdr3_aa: ASSEPTLAGGRSYEQY
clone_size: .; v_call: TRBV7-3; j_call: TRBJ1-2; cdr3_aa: ASSLTPEPTYT
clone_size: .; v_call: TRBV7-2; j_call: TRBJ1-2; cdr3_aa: ASSFSVESYGYT